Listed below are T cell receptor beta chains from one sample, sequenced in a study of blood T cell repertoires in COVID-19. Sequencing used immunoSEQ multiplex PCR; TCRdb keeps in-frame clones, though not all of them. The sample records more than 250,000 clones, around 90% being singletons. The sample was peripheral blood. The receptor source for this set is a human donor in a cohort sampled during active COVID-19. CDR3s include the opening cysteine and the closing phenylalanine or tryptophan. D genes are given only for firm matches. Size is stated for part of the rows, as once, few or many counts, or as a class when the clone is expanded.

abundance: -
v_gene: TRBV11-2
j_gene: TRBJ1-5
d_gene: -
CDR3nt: TGTGCCAGCAGCCGAGACGGCAGGGGCAATCAGCCCCAGCATTTT
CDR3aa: CASSRDGRGNQPQHF

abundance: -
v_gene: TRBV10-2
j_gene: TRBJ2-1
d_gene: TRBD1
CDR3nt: TGCGCCAGCAGTGTGGACAGGGAGATTGATGAGCAGTTCTTC
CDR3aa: CASSVDREIDEQFF

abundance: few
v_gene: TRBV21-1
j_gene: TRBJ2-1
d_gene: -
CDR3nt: TGTGCCAGCAGCAAGTGGCCCTACAATGAGCAGTTCTTC
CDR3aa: CASSKWPYNEQFF

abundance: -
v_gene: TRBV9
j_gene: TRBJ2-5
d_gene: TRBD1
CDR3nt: TGTGCCAGCAGCGCCTTGCTAGGGACAGGACAAGAGACCCAGTACTTC
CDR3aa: CASSALLGTGQETQYF

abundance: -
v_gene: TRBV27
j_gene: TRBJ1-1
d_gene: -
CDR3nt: TGTGCCAGCAGTTTTGGGGGGGTGGGCACTGAAGCTTTCTTT
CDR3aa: CASSFGGVGTEAFF

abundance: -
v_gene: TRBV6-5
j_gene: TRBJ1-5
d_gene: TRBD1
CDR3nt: TGTGCCAGCAGCGACAGGGGGTATAGCAATCAGCCCCAGCATTTT
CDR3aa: CASSDRGYSNQPQHF

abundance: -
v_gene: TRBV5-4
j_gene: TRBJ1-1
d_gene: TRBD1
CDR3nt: TGTGCCAGCAGTTTACAGGGGAACGGCACTGAAGCTTTCTTT
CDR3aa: CASSLQGNGTEAFF

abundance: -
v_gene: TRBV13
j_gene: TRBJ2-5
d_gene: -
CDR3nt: TGTGCCAGCAGCTTAGGGGACTACCAAGAGACCCAGTACTTC
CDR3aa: CASSLGDYQETQYF

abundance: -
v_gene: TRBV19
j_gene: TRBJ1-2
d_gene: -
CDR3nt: TGTGCCAGTAGTATAAACGCGGAACCCTATGGCTACACCTTC
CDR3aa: CASSINAEPYGYTF

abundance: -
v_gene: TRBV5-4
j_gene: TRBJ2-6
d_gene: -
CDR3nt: TGTGCCAGCAGCTTGGGCCCTCGGGGTGTCTCCGTTGGGGCCAACGTCCTGACTTTC
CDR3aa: CASSLGPRGVSVGANVLTF

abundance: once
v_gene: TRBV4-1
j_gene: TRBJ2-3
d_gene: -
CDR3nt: TGCGCCAGCAGCCAAGAGGACGGGGGGCCGACAGATACGCAGTATTTT
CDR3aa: CASSQEDGGPTDTQYF

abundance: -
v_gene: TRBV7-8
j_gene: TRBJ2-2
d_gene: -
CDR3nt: TGTGCCAGCAGCTCGACCTCGGGACATAACACCGGGGAGCTGTTTTTT
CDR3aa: CASSSTSGHNTGELFF

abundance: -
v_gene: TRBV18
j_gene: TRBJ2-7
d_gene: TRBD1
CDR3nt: TGTGCCAGCTCACCACCGGGACAGGGTGGGGAGCAGTACTTC
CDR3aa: CASSPPGQGGEQYF

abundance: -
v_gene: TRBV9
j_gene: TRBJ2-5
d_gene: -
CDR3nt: TGTGCCAGCAGCGGGGGGGACCCGCAAGAGACCCAGTACTTC
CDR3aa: CASSGGDPQETQYF

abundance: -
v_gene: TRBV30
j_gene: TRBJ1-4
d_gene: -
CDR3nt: TGTGCCGCTTTAGCAACTAATGAAAAACTGTTTTTT
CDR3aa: CAALATNEKLFF

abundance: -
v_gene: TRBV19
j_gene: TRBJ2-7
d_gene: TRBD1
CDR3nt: TGTGCCAGTAGCTTCGACAGGGAAAACGAGCAGTACTTC
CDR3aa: CASSFDRENEQYF

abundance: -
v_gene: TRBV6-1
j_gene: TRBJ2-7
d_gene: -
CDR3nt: TGTGCCAGCAGTGAGGTAGTAGGACTCCACCGTCCCGAGCAGTACTTC
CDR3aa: CASSEVVGLHRPEQYF

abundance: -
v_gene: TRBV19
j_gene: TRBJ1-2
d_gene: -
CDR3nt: TGTGCCAGTAGGGAGAAGCGCGGAGGTTACTATGGCTACACCTTC
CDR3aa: CASREKRGGYYGYTF